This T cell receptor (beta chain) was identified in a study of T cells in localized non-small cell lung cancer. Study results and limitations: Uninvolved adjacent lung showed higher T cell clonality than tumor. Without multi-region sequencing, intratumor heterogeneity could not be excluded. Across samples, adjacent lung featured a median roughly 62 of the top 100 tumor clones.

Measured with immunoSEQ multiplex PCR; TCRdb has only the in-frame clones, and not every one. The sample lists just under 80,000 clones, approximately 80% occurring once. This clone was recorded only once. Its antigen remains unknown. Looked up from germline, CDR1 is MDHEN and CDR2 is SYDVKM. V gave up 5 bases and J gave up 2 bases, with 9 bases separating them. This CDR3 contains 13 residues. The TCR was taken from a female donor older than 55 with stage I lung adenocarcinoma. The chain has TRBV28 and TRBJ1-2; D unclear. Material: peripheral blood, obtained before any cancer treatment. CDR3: CASSPTHNYGYTF. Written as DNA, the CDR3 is TGTGCCAGCAGTCCTACCCACAACTATGGCTACACCTTC.